Following are 9 T cell receptor beta chains from one sample sequenced in a study of PD-1 blockade in mismatch repair-deficient tumors. Assay: immunoSEQ multiplex PCR; the TCRdb copy retains only in-frame clones and omits some. The sample lists about 68,000 clones, almost 80% occurring once. The material sequenced was peripheral blood, taken 2 weeks after starting pembrolizumab. Receptors were obtained from an adult with mismatch repair-deficient cancer.

V gene TRBV5-6 combines with J gene TRBJ2-1, with 7 bases identical to TRBD1. Germline CDR1 and CDR2: SGHDT and YYEEEE. The CDR3 runs to 15 residues. Trimming cost V 2 bases and J 7 bases; bases outside gene matches: 9. CDR3 coding DNA: TGTGCCAGCAGCTTAGACAGGGCGATTTGGAATGAGCAGTTCTTC. Translation: CASSLDRAIWNEQFF.

The V call is TRBV5-1, the J call TRBJ2-5, with D possibly matching TRBD1 (5 bases). V was shortened by 0 bases and J by 2 bases, with 14 bases between the two germline ends. The germline V gene has CDR1 SGHRS and CDR2 YFSETQ. The CDR3 is 16 amino acids. CDR3 protein: CASSLDGGQTQETQYF. CDR3 bases: TGCGCCAGCAGCTTGGATGGCGGACAAACACAAGAGACCCAGTACTTC.

This chain connects TRBV6-1 to TRBJ2-7; 12 bases are a match to TRBD2. Germline-derived CDR1 and CDR2 are MNHNS and SASEGT. This CDR3 has 16 residues. Germline trimming cut 4 bases from V and 12 bases from J; bases unmatched to any gene: 16. CDR3 amino acids: CASSVQVSTSGGPRYF. The CDR3 DNA reads as TGTGCCAGCAGTGTCCAAGTCTCGACTAGCGGGGGCCCTCGGTACTTC.

The chain joins TRBV11-2 to TRBJ2-1; D call uncertain. The ends were cut back, 4 bases at V and 0 bases at J, with 13 bases in the middle. The CDR3 runs 16 residues. Germline loops: CDR1 SGHAT, CDR2 FQNNGV. CDR3 coding DNA: TGTGCCAGCAGCTACCCCCCCGAGCACTCCTACAATGAGCAGTTCTTC. Its translation is CASSYPPEHSYNEQFF.

A single count supports this clone. The V gene is TRBV29-1, the J gene TRBJ2-7; 9 nucleotides match TRBD1. Losses at the gene ends were 5 bases for V and 4 bases for J; bases not matched to a gene: 15. The CDR3 loop spans 16 amino acids. Germline V gives CDR1 SQVTM, CDR2 ANQGSEA. The CDR3: CSVIRGQDRGVYEQYF. The CDR3 region has the DNA TGCAGCGTTATAAGAGGACAGGACAGGGGCGTGTACGAGCAGTACTTC.

The chain combines TRBV11-2 with TRBJ1-2; 9 nucleotides line up with TRBD1. V lost 5 bases, J lost 3 bases, and 16 bases stayed unmatched. Germline-derived CDR1 and CDR2 are SGHAT and FQNNGV. This CDR3 is built from 18 residues. In DNA form, the CDR3 reads TGTGCCAGCAGCCCAATTACAGGGGGCGGATCTACGGACTATGGCTACACCTTC. This translates into CASSPITGGGSTDYGYTF.

CDR3 nucleotide sequence: TGCAGCGTTAGACAGCCCCAACAGTCTGGCTACACCTTC. Its protein product is CSVRQPQQSGYTF. The chain uses TRBV29-1 and TRBJ1-2; maybe TRBD1 (5 bases). The V end was cut by 5 bases, the J end by 7 bases, with 17 bases between. Looked up from germline, CDR1 is SQVTM and CDR2 is ANQGSEA. This CDR3 spans 13 amino acids.

A few counts support this clone. The V and J genes are TRBV2 and TRBJ2-7, with D perhaps TRBD1 or TRBD2 (5 bases each). This CDR3 has 13 residues. Germline V gives CDR1 SNHLY, CDR2 FYNNEI. The V end was cut by 3 bases, the J end by 5 bases, with 11 bases between. The CDR3 region has the DNA TGTGCCAGCAGTGACTTGGGGGTCCACGAGCAGTACTTC. Translated, it gives CASSDLGVHEQYF.

This clone has a single count. The rearrangement links TRBV6-5 to TRBJ2-3, with 11 bases lining up with TRBD2. The CDR3 loop spans 15 amino acids. Losses at the gene ends were 8 bases for V and 5 bases for J; bases not matched to a gene: 9. Germline V lookup: CDR1 MNHEY, CDR2 SVGAGI. CDR3 protein: CASSLAGGSKDTQYF. Written as DNA, the CDR3 is TGTGCCAGCTCCCTAGCGGGAGGTTCGAAAGATACGCAGTATTTT.